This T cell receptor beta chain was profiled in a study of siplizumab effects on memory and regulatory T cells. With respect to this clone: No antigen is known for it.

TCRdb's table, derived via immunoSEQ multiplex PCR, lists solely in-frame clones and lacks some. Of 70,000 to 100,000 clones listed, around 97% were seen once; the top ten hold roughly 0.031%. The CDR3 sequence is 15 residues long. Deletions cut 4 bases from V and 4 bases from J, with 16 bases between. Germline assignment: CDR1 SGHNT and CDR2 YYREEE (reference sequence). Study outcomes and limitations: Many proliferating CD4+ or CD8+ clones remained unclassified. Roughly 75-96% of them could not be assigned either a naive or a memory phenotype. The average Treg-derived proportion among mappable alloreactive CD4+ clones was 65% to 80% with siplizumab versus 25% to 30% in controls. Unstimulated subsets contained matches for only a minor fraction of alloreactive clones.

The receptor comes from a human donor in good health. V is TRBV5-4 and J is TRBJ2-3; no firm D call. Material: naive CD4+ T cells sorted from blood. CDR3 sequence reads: CASSPSVLRADTQYF. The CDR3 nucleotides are TGTGCCAGCAGCCCATCCGTGCTAAGGGCAGATACGCAGTATTTT. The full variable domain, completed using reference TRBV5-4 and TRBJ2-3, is ETGVTQSPTHLIKTRGQQVTLRCSSQSGHNTVSWYQQALGQGPQFIFQYYREEENGRGNFPPRFSGLQFPNYSSELNVNALELDDSALYLCASSPSVLRADTQYFGPGTRLTVL.